These 13 T cell receptor beta chains were sequenced from one sample in a study of blood T cell repertoires in COVID-19. Some clones are missing from TCRdb's copy, which holds only in-frame ones; the method was immunoSEQ multiplex PCR. The table lists about 230,000 clones, approximately 83% of them singletons. The sequencing sample was made of peripheral blood. The receptors come from a woman aged 50 to 65 with acute or convalescent COVID-19.

CDR3 protein: CATSDSGGEAYEQYF. The CDR3 coding sequence is TGTGCCACCAGTGATTCTGGGGGGGAGGCCTACGAGCAGTACTTC. This chain links TRBV24-1 with TRBJ2-7, with 7 bases that match TRBD2. From germline, CDR1 is KGHDR and CDR2 SFDVKD. V lost 2 bases, J lost 2 bases, and 5 bases stayed unmatched. This CDR3 is built from 15 residues.

The chain uses TRBV4-1 and TRBJ1-6, with D possibly being TRBD1 (5 bases). Germline loops: CDR1 MGHRA, CDR2 YSYEKL. The CDR3 runs to 16 residues. Trimming took off 4 bases at V and 6 bases at J, with 16 bases between the two ends. The CDR3 coding sequence is TGCGCCAGCAGCCCCTATCTGGACACACCTAATTCACCCCTCCACTTT. This codes for CASSPYLDTPNSPLHF.

The genes are TRBV5-6 and TRBJ2-5, with D possibly being TRBD1 (7 bases). Germline V gene data show CDR1 as SGHDT and CDR2 as YYEEEE. V was clipped by 4 bases and J by 4 bases, with 17 bases between them. The length of the CDR3 is 15 residues. The DNA for the CDR3 is TGTGCCAGCAGCGCCGCCGCAGGGGGACTAGAGACCCAGTACTTC. It specifies CASSAAAGGLETQYF.

The count of this clone is one. J is TRBJ1-4 and V is TRBV9; D is ambiguous. Trimming took 1 base from V and 2 from J, leaving 6 bases between them. Germline loops: CDR1 SGDLS, CDR2 YYNGEE. The CDR3 sequence is 14 residues long. In nucleotides, the CDR3 is TGTGCCAGCAGCGTACAGGATACTAATGAAAAACTGTTTTTT. Amino acid sequence: CASSVQDTNEKLFF. Full variable domain (missing parts from reference TRBV9 and TRBJ1-4): DSGVTQTPKHLITATGQRVTLRCSPRSGDLSVYWYQQSLDQGLQFLIQYYNGEERAKGNILERFSAQQFPDLHSELNLSSLELGDSALYFCASSVQDTNEKLFFGSGTQLSVL.

This chain links TRBV11-1 with TRBJ1-5; D is unclear. In germline, CDR1 is SGHAT, CDR2 FQDESV (reference sequence). CDR3 size: 15 residues. Trimming shortened V by 1 base and J by 0 bases, and 7 bases separated the two germline ends. The CDR3 bases are TGTGCCAGCAGCTTAGACGGGGTTAGCAATCAGCCCCAGCATTTT. It codes for CASSLDGVSNQPQHF.

The gene calls are TRBV29-1 and TRBJ2-3; 8 nucleotides align to TRBD2. In germline, CDR1 is SQVTM, CDR2 ANQGSEA. The CDR3 runs to 14 residues. Trimming cost V 3 bases and J 4 bases; bases outside gene matches: 6. CDR3 amino acids: CSVELSGTPDTQYF. The CDR3 coding sequence is TGCAGCGTTGAGCTTAGCGGGACTCCAGATACGCAGTATTTT.

The chain has TRBV28 and TRBJ2-2; 8 nucleotides match TRBD1. Trimming at V came to 2 bases and at J to 4 bases, leaving 6 bases not matched to a gene. Germline V gene data show CDR1 as MDHEN and CDR2 as SYDVKM. The CDR3 consists of 16 residues. CDR3 in amino acids: CASSLIRGRFTGELFF. The CDR3 DNA follows: TGTGCCAGCAGTTTAATCAGGGGGCGTTTCACCGGGGAGCTGTTTTTT.

The chain links TRBV19 to TRBJ1-2, with D possibly matching TRBD1 (5 bases). The V end was cut by 3 bases, the J end by 8 bases, with 16 bases between. The CDR3 runs 14 residues. Germline assignment: CDR1 LNHDA and CDR2 SQIVND (reference sequence). The CDR3 spells CASSMVGRSRGYTF. The CDR3, as DNA: TGTGCCAGTAGTATGGTGGGGCGCAGTCGGGGCTACACCTTC.

The CDR3 is CASRPTTEIHGYTF. The CDR3 DNA is TGTGCCAGCAGACCGACCACAGAAATACACGGCTACACCTTC. This chain connects TRBV27 to TRBJ1-2; D is unclear. The V gene's germline CDR1 is MNHEY and CDR2 SMNVEV (reference sequence). This CDR3 has 14 residues. The V gene lost 6 bases and the J gene lost 8 bases, with 19 bases spanning the gap.

The CDR3 region is CASSLVPGGAGTEAFF. The CDR3 bases are TGTGCCAGCAGCTTGGTACCAGGGGGCGCGGGCACTGAAGCTTTCTTT. The V and J genes are TRBV5-5 and TRBJ1-1, with 8 positions matching TRBD1. CDR3 length: 16 amino acids. Germline assignment: CDR1 SGHKS and CDR2 YYEKEE (reference sequence). The J segment lost 4 bases and the V segment lost 0 bases, leaving 8 bases of the junction unmatched. Together with reference TRBV5-5 and TRBJ1-1, the CDR3 gives the full variable domain: DAGVTQSPTHLIKTRGQQVTLRCSPISGHKSVSWYQQVLGQGPQFIFQYYEKEERGRGNFPDRFSARQFPNYSSELNVNALLLGDSALYLCASSLVPGGAGTEAFFGQGTRLTVV.

This sequence joins TRBV3-1 (or the pseudogene TRBV3-2) and TRBJ2-5, with 10 bases matching TRBD2. Germline assignment: CDR1 LGHDT and CDR2 YNNKEL (reference sequence). V lost 3 bases, J lost 2 bases, and 3 bases stayed unmatched. The CDR3 has 15 residues. In DNA form, the CDR3 reads TGTGCCAGCAGCCAGGTACTAGCGGGACAAGAGACCCAGTACTTC. Its protein is CASSQVLAGQETQYF.

V is TRBV4-1 and J is TRBJ1-3; D is unclear. CDR3 length equals 15 residues. Trimming took off 5 bases at V and 0 bases at J, with 11 bases between the two ends. The germline V gene has CDR1 MGHRA and CDR2 YSYEKL. CDR3 amino acids: CASSWASDSGNTIYF. The CDR3 DNA sequence: TGCGCCAGCAGCTGGGCCAGTGACTCTGGAAACACCATATATTTT.

This clone was counted a few times. The rearrangement links TRBV19 to TRBJ2-1, with 7 bases aligning to TRBD2. The ends lost 2 bases at V and 4 bases at J; junction bases unmatched: 8. Germline CDR1 reads LNHDA; CDR2 reads SQIVND (reference sequence). This CDR3 spans 16 amino acids. CDR3 nucleotides: TGTGCCAGTAGTATAACCGGGGGGACCCCTTACAATGAGCAGTTCTTC. Its translation is CASSITGGTPYNEQFF.